This TCR beta chain was recorded in a study of post-analysis software for immune sequencing data. The wider study: The disease courses covered relapsing-remitting, secondary progressive and progressive-relapsing multiple sclerosis. Study outcomes and limitations: In patients, TRBV5-6, TRBV5-1 and TRBV20-1 belonged to five TRBV segments found more frequently than in controls. Samples made in the same batch grouped tightly together by F measure. Controls showed significantly higher normalized Chao1 diversity than did multiple sclerosis patients.

TCR beta libraries were prepared from cDNA with unique molecular identifiers. The authors obtained some 500,000 cDNA molecules from approximately 0.95 to 9.8 million T cells. TCRdb itself ran the PCR reads through MiXCR, one entry per CDR3 protein. The sample shows fewer than 850,000 distinct CDR3 sequences, around 45% of them seen only once. As to this clonotype: Its antigen is undetermined.

Trimming removed 3 bases at V and 1 base at J, with 13 bases between. Germline V lookup: CDR1 LNHNV, CDR2 YYDKDF (reference sequence). CDR3 length: 16 residues. The chain employs TRBV15 and TRBJ1-5; D unclear. This TCR came from a girl under 18 with multiple sclerosis. Sequenced material: blood. CDR3 amino acids: CATSSGLSQSNQPQHF. The CDR3 DNA reads as TGTGCCACCAGCAGCGGTTTATCACAGAGCAATCAGCCCCAGCATTTT.